A selection of T cell receptor beta chains follows, all from one sample in a study of blood T cells in healthy people across ages. Each CDR3 protein gets one entry after TCRdb re-called the 5' RACE reads with MiXCR. The sample lists about 1.4 million distinct CDR3 sequences; 59% were seen once. The material sequenced was blood. The receptors shown here come from a man younger than 35 in good health. CDR3s include the opening cysteine and the closing phenylalanine or tryptophan. Each record gives: clone size, V gene, D gene, J gene, CDR3 DNA, CDR3 protein. The D gene is left open where the match is weak. Size values are once, few and many counts, or a class for expanded clones, and some rows have none.

clone_size: -; v_call: TRBV20-1; d_call: TRBD2; j_call: TRBJ2-7; cdr3_nt: TGCAGTGCACCTAGACTAGCGGGGAACTCCTACGAGCAGTACTTC; cdr3_aa: CSAPRLAGNSYEQYF
clone_size: -; v_call: TRBV28; d_call: -; j_call: TRBJ1-2; cdr3_nt: TGTGCCAGCAGTTTAAAAAGACAGGAGTCGGGCTACACCTTC; cdr3_aa: CASSLKRQESGYTF
clone_size: -; v_call: TRBV29-1; d_call: TRBD2; j_call: TRBJ2-1; cdr3_nt: TGCAGCGTTGATGTTCTGGCTAGCGGGAGTAGTGAGCAGTTCTTC; cdr3_aa: CSVDVLASGSSEQFF
clone_size: -; v_call: TRBV20-1; d_call: -; j_call: TRBJ2-1; cdr3_nt: TGCAGTGCTAGAAGTCGGAACAATGAGCAGTTCTTC; cdr3_aa: CSARSRNNEQFF
clone_size: few; v_call: TRBV12-3/TRBV12-4; d_call: TRBD1; j_call: TRBJ1-2; cdr3_nt: TGTGCCAGCAGTCCCCGGCGGGACAGGGGAACGAGGTACACCTTC; cdr3_aa: CASSPRRDRGTRYTF
clone_size: -; v_call: TRBV4-3; d_call: -; j_call: TRBJ2-3; cdr3_nt: TGCGCCAGCAGCCAAGCGGGGGATAGCACAGATACGCAGTATTTT; cdr3_aa: CASSQAGDSTDTQYF
clone_size: -; v_call: TRBV6-6; d_call: -; j_call: TRBJ2-4; cdr3_nt: TGTGCCAGCAGTTATAGGGGGGCGGTCATTCAGTACTTC; cdr3_aa: CASSYRGAVIQYF
clone_size: few; v_call: TRBV29-1; d_call: TRBD1; j_call: TRBJ2-3; cdr3_nt: TGCAGCGCTGGGGACAGGGTGGGAATTAGCACAGATACGCAGTATTTT; cdr3_aa: CSAGDRVGISTDTQYF
clone_size: -; v_call: TRBV4-1; d_call: -; j_call: TRBJ2-7; cdr3_nt: TGCGCCAGCAGCCTCGGGAAAAACTCACCCTACGAGCAGTACTTC; cdr3_aa: CASSLGKNSPYEQYF
clone_size: -; v_call: TRBV6-5; d_call: -; j_call: TRBJ2-1; cdr3_nt: TGTGCCAGCAGTTACGGGCCTAACAATGAGCAGTTCTTC; cdr3_aa: CASSYGPNNEQFF
clone_size: -; v_call: TRBV4-1; d_call: TRBD1; j_call: TRBJ1-2; cdr3_nt: TGCGCCAGCAGCCACCAAAGCCGGGACAGCTATGGCTACACCTTC; cdr3_aa: CASSHQSRDSYGYTF
clone_size: -; v_call: TRBV20-1; d_call: TRBD1; j_call: TRBJ1-6; cdr3_nt: TGCAGTGCTAGGACGACAGGGGATTCACCCCTCCACTTT; cdr3_aa: CSARTTGDSPLHF
clone_size: -; v_call: TRBV27; d_call: -; j_call: TRBJ1-2; cdr3_nt: TGTGCCAGCGGCCGGGACGGCCGTTTCGATGGCTACACCTTC; cdr3_aa: CASGRDGRFDGYTF
clone_size: -; v_call: TRBV19; d_call: -; j_call: TRBJ2-1; cdr3_nt: TGTGCCAGTAGTATAGAGCCGGGGCTTTCTTACAATGAGCAGTTCTTC; cdr3_aa: CASSIEPGLSYNEQFF
clone_size: -; v_call: TRBV20-1; d_call: -; j_call: TRBJ2-5; cdr3_nt: TGCAGTGCTAGGGCTAGCGTAGAGACCCAGTACTTC; cdr3_aa: CSARASVETQYF
clone_size: once; v_call: TRBV5-1; d_call: -; j_call: TRBJ1-5; cdr3_nt: TGCGCCAGCAGCTTCCAGGGTAATTTGGATCAGCCCCAGCATTTT; cdr3_aa: CASSFQGNLDQPQHF
clone_size: -; v_call: TRBV29-1; d_call: -; j_call: TRBJ2-1; cdr3_nt: TGCAGCGTTGACAACCGACAGGCAATTGTACATGAGCAGTTCTTC; cdr3_aa: CSVDNRQAIVHEQFF
clone_size: few; v_call: TRBV10-1; d_call: -; j_call: TRBJ2-3; cdr3_nt: TGCGCCAGCAGTGAGTCCGACGGCACAGATACGCAGTATTTT; cdr3_aa: CASSESDGTDTQYF
clone_size: -; v_call: TRBV29-1; d_call: -; j_call: TRBJ2-5; cdr3_nt: TGCAGCGTAGGGACCAGCCTGGGGTGGACCCAGTACTTC; cdr3_aa: CSVGTSLGWTQYF
clone_size: -; v_call: TRBV27; d_call: -; j_call: TRBJ2-7; cdr3_nt: TGTGTCAGCAGCCTCCTCCAAATGGGGCAAGAGTACTTC; cdr3_aa: CVSSLLQMGQEYF
clone_size: -; v_call: TRBV2; d_call: TRBD1; j_call: TRBJ1-4; cdr3_nt: TGTGCCAGCAAAGGGACAGCCCATGAAAAACTGTTTTTT; cdr3_aa: CASKGTAHEKLFF
clone_size: -; v_call: TRBV27; d_call: -; j_call: TRBJ2-5; cdr3_nt: TGTGCCAGCAGTTTCTTGGGGGACGGAGAAGAGACCCAGTACTTC; cdr3_aa: CASSFLGDGEETQYF
clone_size: once; v_call: TRBV20-1; d_call: TRBD1; j_call: TRBJ1-2; cdr3_nt: TGCAGGACGGAGACAGGGGTTGGCTATGGCTACACCTTC; cdr3_aa: CRTETGVGYGYTF
clone_size: few; v_call: TRBV28; d_call: -; j_call: TRBJ2-6; cdr3_nt: TGTGCCAGCATGGGCCGACGGGGGGCGGCTGGGGCCAACGTCCTGACTTTC; cdr3_aa: CASMGRRGAAGANVLTF
clone_size: few; v_call: TRBV12-3/TRBV12-4; d_call: -; j_call: TRBJ2-7; cdr3_nt: TGTGCCAGCAGGGGGACCCACTACGAGCAGTACTTC; cdr3_aa: CASRGTHYEQYF
clone_size: few; v_call: TRBV2; d_call: -; j_call: TRBJ1-2; cdr3_nt: TGTGCCCCCAAGGACAGAGATGGCTACACCTTC; cdr3_aa: CAPKDRDGYTF
clone_size: -; v_call: TRBV5-6; d_call: -; j_call: TRBJ2-3; cdr3_nt: TGTGCCAGCAGCCCCTTGAGCGGGAGCACAGATACGCAGTATTTT; cdr3_aa: CASSPLSGSTDTQYF
clone_size: few; v_call: TRBV14; d_call: TRBD1; j_call: TRBJ2-4; cdr3_nt: TGTGCCAGCAGCGGATGGACAGGGACAAGGGAGCAGTACTTC; cdr3_aa: CASSGWTGTREQYF
clone_size: -; v_call: TRBV29-1; d_call: TRBD1; j_call: TRBJ2-7; cdr3_nt: TGCAGCTTTAGGGGGACAGGGGGCTCCTACGAGCAGTACTTC; cdr3_aa: CSFRGTGGSYEQYF
clone_size: few; v_call: TRBV7-2; d_call: -; j_call: TRBJ2-7; cdr3_nt: TGTGCCAGCAGCTTGGACATCTCCGAGCAGTACTTC; cdr3_aa: CASSLDISEQYF
clone_size: once; v_call: TRBV11-2; d_call: -; j_call: TRBJ2-7; cdr3_nt: TGTGCCAGCAGCTCCTCCCTCGAGGCCCAGTACTTC; cdr3_aa: CASSSSLEAQYF
clone_size: -; v_call: TRBV4-1; d_call: -; j_call: TRBJ2-7; cdr3_nt: TGCGCCAGCAGCCACCCGGAACGTGGATCCTACGAGCAGTACTTC; cdr3_aa: CASSHPERGSYEQYF
clone_size: -; v_call: TRBV6-6; d_call: TRBD1; j_call: TRBJ2-5; cdr3_nt: TGTGCCAGCAGTCCCGGGACAGGGGGAGAGACCCAGTACTTC; cdr3_aa: CASSPGTGGETQYF
clone_size: -; v_call: TRBV20-1; d_call: -; j_call: TRBJ2-7; cdr3_nt: TGCAGTGGAGGACTACCCTACGAGCAGTACTTC; cdr3_aa: CSGGLPYEQYF
clone_size: -; v_call: TRBV12-3/TRBV12-4; d_call: -; j_call: TRBJ1-2; cdr3_nt: TGTGCCAGCAGTCGGGTGGGGTATGGCTACACCTTC; cdr3_aa: CASSRVGYGYTF
clone_size: few; v_call: TRBV20-1; d_call: -; j_call: TRBJ2-5; cdr3_nt: TGCAGTGCTTCTCAGGGGAGAGAGACCCAGTACTTC; cdr3_aa: CSASQGRETQYF
clone_size: -; v_call: TRBV4-1; d_call: TRBD1; j_call: TRBJ2-4; cdr3_nt: TGCGCCAGCAGCCAAGTCCGGACAGGGAGAGTGGGGAACATTCAGTACTTC; cdr3_aa: CASSQVRTGRVGNIQYF
clone_size: -; v_call: TRBV7-9; d_call: -; j_call: TRBJ1-5; cdr3_nt: TGTGCCAGCAGCTTTGGGGACGGGGGGAATCAGCCCCAGCATTTT; cdr3_aa: CASSFGDGGNQPQHF
clone_size: -; v_call: TRBV3-1; d_call: -; j_call: TRBJ2-3; cdr3_nt: TGTGCCAGCAGCCAAGGAGTGGGGCTAGCGACAGATACGCAGTATTTT; cdr3_aa: CASSQGVGLATDTQYF
clone_size: once; v_call: TRBV20-1; d_call: -; j_call: TRBJ2-7; cdr3_nt: TGCAGTGCTAGGGGGGAAAGGGGCTACGAGCAGTACTTC; cdr3_aa: CSARGERGYEQYF
clone_size: -; v_call: TRBV4-2; d_call: -; j_call: TRBJ2-7; cdr3_nt: TGTGCCAGCAGCCAAGTGGGAATCTACGAGCAGTACTTC; cdr3_aa: CASSQVGIYEQYF
clone_size: -; v_call: TRBV10-2; d_call: TRBD2; j_call: TRBJ2-5; cdr3_nt: TGCGCCAGCAGTGAGGCACTAGCGGGGTCCTATTGGGAGACCCAGTACTTC; cdr3_aa: CASSEALAGSYWETQYF
clone_size: -; v_call: TRBV6-5; d_call: TRBD1; j_call: TRBJ2-7; cdr3_nt: TGTGCCAGCAGCTATCCCGGGACAGATGGCGCCTACGAGCAGTACTTC; cdr3_aa: CASSYPGTDGAYEQYF
clone_size: -; v_call: TRBV7-9; d_call: -; j_call: TRBJ2-5; cdr3_nt: TGTGCCAGCAGCTTAGCGGTCGGGGGCTGGGAGACCCAGTACTTC; cdr3_aa: CASSLAVGGWETQYF
clone_size: -; v_call: TRBV20-1; d_call: -; j_call: TRBJ1-2; cdr3_nt: TGCAGTGGAGTCCAAAACGGGGCCTACTATGGCTACACCTTC; cdr3_aa: CSGVQNGAYYGYTF
clone_size: -; v_call: TRBV20-1; d_call: TRBD1; j_call: TRBJ1-1; cdr3_nt: TGCAGTGCTAGAGACAGGGGGCGGTGGACTGAAGCTTTCTTT; cdr3_aa: CSARDRGRWTEAFF
clone_size: -; v_call: TRBV25-1; d_call: TRBD1; j_call: TRBJ1-2; cdr3_nt: TGTGCCAGCAGTGAATGGGACAGCTATGGCTACACCTTC; cdr3_aa: CASSEWDSYGYTF
clone_size: -; v_call: TRBV20-1; d_call: TRBD1; j_call: TRBJ2-1; cdr3_nt: TGCAGTGCTAGAGACCCCAGGGGGCCTAGCAATGAGCAGTTCTTC; cdr3_aa: CSARDPRGPSNEQFF
clone_size: -; v_call: TRBV4-1; d_call: -; j_call: TRBJ1-2; cdr3_nt: TGCGCCAGCAGCCCCAGGGCAGGCTCCCGAGAGGGCTACACCTTC; cdr3_aa: CASSPRAGSREGYTF
clone_size: few; v_call: TRBV20-1; d_call: -; j_call: TRBJ2-2; cdr3_nt: TGCAGTGCTAGAATCGACACCGGGGAGCTGTTTTTT; cdr3_aa: CSARIDTGELFF
clone_size: few; v_call: TRBV2; d_call: TRBD1; j_call: TRBJ2-5; cdr3_nt: TGTGCCAGCAGAGGGACAGGGGGCAGAGAGACCCAGTACTTC; cdr3_aa: CASRGTGGRETQYF
clone_size: -; v_call: TRBV20-1; d_call: -; j_call: TRBJ2-7; cdr3_nt: TGCAGTGCTAGGCTCCGGGACAAGTCCTACGAGCAGTACTTC; cdr3_aa: CSARLRDKSYEQYF